The 15 T cell receptor beta chains listed next were all sequenced from one sample in a study of spatial heterogeneity in lung cancer. Time point meaning: sample taken at primary tumor resection. TCRdb re-analysed the 5' RACE reads in MiXCR, keeping a single row per CDR3 protein. The table has 85,000 to 100,000 distinct CDR3 sequences, approximately 12% seen once. Material: PBMCs, obtained at surgery. The receptors shown here come from a male donor with early-stage non-small cell lung cancer.

This clonotype has a handful of counts. V usage is TRBV6-2 or TRBV6-3 and J usage is TRBJ2-4; unclear D gene. Deletions cut 2 bases from V and 11 bases from J, with 13 bases between. The CDR3 covers 13 residues. Germline lookup yields CDR1 MNHEY and CDR2 SVGEGT. Written as DNA, the CDR3 is TGTGCCAGCAGTTACAACAGACTGGGATTTCAGTACTTC. Translating gives CASSYNRLGFQYF.

This clonotype was picked up a small number of times. The genes are TRBV5-6 and TRBJ2-7; D remains ambiguous. Trimming stripped 4 bases from V and 6 bases from J, with 14 bases between. This CDR3 has 13 amino acids. The germline V gene has CDR1 SGHDT and CDR2 YYEEEE. The CDR3 nucleotides are TGTGCCAGCAGCGACGGACCGGACCCCGAGCAGTACTTC. This encodes CASSDGPDPEQYF.

This clonotype has only a few counts. CDR3 residues: CASSLVVPGNIQYF. DNA for the CDR3: TGTGCCAGCAGCTTAGTGGTCCCCGGGAACATTCAGTACTTC. The chain joins TRBV7-2 to TRBJ2-4; D is unresolved. The V gene's germline CDR1 is SGHTA and CDR2 FQGNSA. Trimming took 1 base from V and 7 from J, leaving 11 bases between them. This CDR3 contains 14 residues.

This rearrangement joins TRBV2 to TRBJ2-1, with 9 bases that match TRBD2. J gave up 8 bases and V 3 bases, and 8 bases lay outside the gene matches. The CDR3 has 15 residues. Germline CDR1 is SNHLY and CDR2 is FYNNEI. CDR3 amino acids: CASSDRLAGIDEQFF. The CDR3 region has the DNA TGTGCCAGCAGTGATCGGCTAGCGGGGATAGATGAGCAGTTCTTC.

The chain is built from TRBV4-1 and TRBJ2-3; D might be TRBD2 (5 bases). Germline assignment: CDR1 MGHRA and CDR2 YSYEKL. With 0 bases removed from V and 0 bases from J, the gap between germline ends came to 13 bases. The CDR3 sequence is 17 residues long. The CDR3 sequence: CASSQEAVIRSTDTQYF. The CDR3, as DNA: TGCGCCAGCAGCCAAGAAGCGGTTATTCGAAGCACAGATACGCAGTATTTT.

This sequence joins TRBV30 and TRBJ1-1; no reliable D call. The CDR3 contains 11 residues. Germline V CDR1 and CDR2: GTSNPN, SVGIG (reference sequence). V lost 5 bases and J lost 1, with 5 bases in between. CDR3: CAWGRNTEAFF. DNA of the CDR3: TGTGCCTGGGGCAGGAACACTGAAGCTTTCTTT.

This clonotype has only a few counts. The chain couples TRBV20-1 to TRBJ2-3, with 8 bases aligning to TRBD2. The junction had 7 bases not matched to a gene; V was cut back by 6 bases and J by 2 bases. The germline CDR1 and CDR2 sequences are DFQATT and SNEGSKA (reference sequence). This CDR3 has 14 residues. The CDR3: CSAQIAGNTDTQYF. CDR3 nucleotides: TGCAGTGCACAGATAGCGGGAAACACAGATACGCAGTATTTT.

This clonotype was observed a handful of times. This rearrangement joins TRBV15 to TRBJ2-7, with 12 positions matching TRBD2. V shed 6 bases and J 1 base; nucleotides not matched to a gene: 4. Germline V CDR1 and CDR2: LNHNV, YYDKDF (reference sequence). The CDR3 length is 15 residues. The DNA for the CDR3 is TGTGCCACCAGTATTGGACTAGCGGGGTCCTACGAGCAGTACTTC. Translating gives CATSIGLAGSYEQYF.

This clonotype was recorded many times. The chain recombines TRBV6-1 with TRBJ2-5; D assignment may be TRBD1 or TRBD2 (6 bases each). CDR3 size: 15 residues. With 10 bases removed from V and 5 bases from J, the gap between germline ends came to 23 bases. Germline values: CDR1 MNHNS, CDR2 SASEGT. This chain's CDR3 is CATGIPPGARETQYF. CDR3 coding DNA: TGTGCCACCGGAATCCCCCCGGGGGCTCGGGAGACCCAGTACTTC.

This clonotype occurred a few times. The V call is TRBV6-1, the J call TRBJ1-1; D is undetermined. Germline V gene lookup returns CDR1 MNHNS and CDR2 SASEGT. The ends were cut back, 5 bases at V and 1 base at J, with 8 bases in the middle. The CDR3 is made up of 13 amino acids. CDR3 coding DNA: TGTGCCAGCAGTCGGGAGGGGAACACTGAAGCTTTCTTT. It codes for CASSREGNTEAFF.

This clonotype was recorded at least ten times. V gene TRBV6-5 combines with J gene TRBJ1-1; 8 bases are a match to TRBD1. This CDR3 region has 14 residues. In germline, CDR1 is MNHEY, CDR2 SVGAGI. V trimming: 6 bases; J trimming: 5 bases; junction bases outside the gene matches: 8. The CDR3 DNA reads TGTGCCAGCAGCAAGCAGGGGGCCCGGACTGAAGCTTTCTTT. Translating it yields CASSKQGARTEAFF.

The chain couples TRBV12-3 or TRBV12-4 to TRBJ1-2; TRBD1 might be the D (5 bases). The V end was cut by 7 bases, the J end by 8 bases, with 23 bases between. The CDR3 spans 15 residues. The CDR3 reads CASTLAGEGRYGYTF. The CDR3 DNA reads TGTGCCAGCACCCTTGCGGGAGAGGGACGTTACGGCTACACCTTC.

The CDR3 spells CASSSDRYRSYEQYF. CDR3 DNA sequence: TGTGCCAGCAGCTCTGACAGGTACCGCTCCTACGAGCAGTACTTC. The chain combines TRBV7-2 with TRBJ2-7; tentatively, D is TRBD1 (6 bases). The CDR3 length is 15 residues. Germline V gene lookup returns CDR1 SGHTA and CDR2 FQGNSA. V was cut by 4 bases and J by 0 bases, with 13 bases left in between.

The chain joins TRBV9 to TRBJ1-1; D ambiguous. Trimming took 0 bases from V and 6 from J, leaving 12 bases between them. Germline values: CDR1 SGDLS, CDR2 YYNGEE. CDR3 length: 14 amino acids. The DNA of the CDR3 is TGTGCCAGCAGCGTAGGTCTCACCGAGGCTGAAGCTTTCTTT. It codes for CASSVGLTEAEAFF.

This clonotype has a count of ten or more. The rearrangement uses TRBV20-1 and TRBJ2-1; D tentatively fits TRBD1 or TRBD2 (5 bases each). There are 13 residues in the CDR3. Per the germline V gene, CDR1 is DFQATT and CDR2 is SNEGSKA (reference sequence). Trimming took 5 bases from V and 5 from J, leaving 13 bases between them. The CDR3 loop is CSAYPRGDNEQFF. The CDR3 DNA reads as TGCAGTGCTTACCCAAGGGGAGACAATGAGCAGTTCTTC.